Listed below are T cell receptor beta chains from one sample, sequenced in a study of human T cells and chemical hapten exposure. TCRdb re-called the RACE reads with MiXCR, one entry per CDR3 protein. The repertoire holds under 300,000 distinct CDR3 sequences, with just under 8% as singletons. The sequencing used whole blood, collected in connection with sensitization to the hapten diphenylcyclopropenone (DPC). These receptor sequences come from a young man with alopecia areata. Some clones in this sample may be carry-over from other donors' samples. Each CDR3 is given with its conserved first and last residue. Fields, in order: clone size, D gene, CDR3 length, J gene, V gene, CDR3 protein, CDR3 DNA. A D gene is named only where the DNA matches it firmly. Size is stated for part of the rows, as once, few or many counts, or as a class when the clone is expanded.

>few|TRBD1|13|TRBJ2-1|TRBV7-2
CASSLSGGEEQFF
TGTGCCAGCAGCTTATCAGGGGGCGAGGAGCAGTTCTTC
>.|TRBD2|15|TRBJ2-4|TRBV6-2/TRBV6-3
CASSGTSGAKNIQYF
TGTGCCAGCAGTGGGACTAGCGGAGCCAAAAACATTCAGTACTTC
>.|TRBD1|15|TRBJ2-5|TRBV7-9
CASSYDRAGQETQYF
TGTGCCAGCAGCTACGACAGGGCTGGGCAAGAGACCCAGTACTTC
>.|TRBD1|16|TRBJ2-2|TRBV7-9
CASSFPGQGRTGELFF
TGTGCCAGCAGCTTCCCGGGACAGGGTAGGACCGGGGAGCTGTTTTTT
>.|.|13|TRBJ1-6|TRBV7-9
CASRGQRNSPLHF
TGTGCCAGCAGAGGACAGAGAAATTCACCCCTCCACTTT
>few|TRBD2|14|TRBJ2-5|TRBV10-3
CAIRKEVAGETQYF
TGTGCCATCAGGAAAGAAGTAGCGGGAGAGACCCAGTACTTC
>.|.|14|TRBJ2-2|TRBV4-1
CASSNRENTGELFF
TGCGCCAGCAGCAACAGGGAGAACACCGGGGAGCTGTTTTTT
>few|.|13|TRBJ1-2|TRBV11-1
CASSDRTNYGYTF
TGTGCCAGCAGCGACCGGACTAACTATGGCTACACCTTC
>few|TRBD1|15|TRBJ2-1|TRBV7-9
CASSKTGDSYNEQFF
TGTGCCAGCAGCAAGACAGGGGATTCCTACAATGAGCAGTTCTTC
>few|TRBD1|16|TRBJ1-2|TRBV7-9
CASSLNSGRGDYGYTF
TGTGCCAGCAGCCTAAATAGTGGCAGGGGGGACTATGGCTACACCTTC
>few|TRBD1|19|TRBJ2-2|TRBV4-1
CASSQRSPGQGLITGELFF
TGCGCCAGCAGCCAGCGATCCCCGGGACAGGGTCTTATTACCGGGGAGCTGTTTTTT
>many|.|11|TRBJ2-7|TRBV6-6
CASAWGYEQYF
TGTGCCTCTGCGTGGGGGTACGAGCAGTACTTC
>.|TRBD1|14|TRBJ1-4|TRBV29-1
CSVASETGLRKLFF
TGCAGCGTTGCTTCCGAGACAGGGTTGAGAAAACTGTTTTTT
>many|.|15|TRBJ1-2|TRBV3-1
CASRHEGGESYGYTF
TGTGCCAGCCGTCATGAGGGGGGCGAATCCTATGGCTACACCTTC
>many|.|15|TRBJ2-3|TRBV15
CATSVFRSHTDTQYF
TGTGCCACCAGCGTATTTCGCTCCCACACAGATACGCAGTATTTT
>few|TRBD1|16|TRBJ2-1|TRBV5-1
CASSLITGTGSNEQFF
TGCGCCAGCAGCTTGATAACCGGGACAGGGTCCAATGAGCAGTTCTTC
>.|.|15|TRBJ2-7|TRBV6-5
CASSKRGVSSYEQYF
TGTGCCAGCAGCAAAAGGGGCGTTAGCTCCTACGAGCAGTACTTC
>.|.|16|TRBJ2-1|TRBV11-3
CASSLAFGSSYNEQFF
TGTGCCAGCAGCTTGGCCTTTGGGAGCTCCTACAATGAGCAGTTCTTC
>many|TRBD2|15|TRBJ2-5|TRBV5-1
CASSLGLADQETQYF
TGCGCCAGCAGCTTGGGACTAGCGGACCAAGAGACCCAGTACTTC
>.|.|14|TRBJ2-1|TRBV15
CATKETGRYNEQFF
TGTGCCACCAAGGAGACAGGACGATACAATGAGCAGTTCTTC
>many|.|14|TRBJ2-3|TRBV5-1
CASSLGGAQDTQYF
TGCGCCAGCAGCTTGGGAGGGGCGCAAGATACGCAGTATTTT
>.|.|14|TRBJ2-3|TRBV21-1
CVSSSRAGQDTQYF
TGTGTCAGCAGCAGTAGGGCGGGACAAGATACGCAGTATTTT
>few|.|16|TRBJ2-7|TRBV29-1
CSVAVGRAGVFYEQYF
TGCAGCGTTGCGGTCGGTAGGGCAGGGGTATTCTACGAGCAGTACTTC
>many|TRBD2|14|TRBJ2-5|TRBV5-1
CASSLAGGQETQYF
TGTGCCAGCAGCCTAGCGGGGGGGCAGGAGACCCAGTACTTC
>.|.|13|TRBJ2-4|TRBV11-2
CASLQGAKNIQYF
TGTGCCAGCCTACAGGGAGCCAAAAACATTCAGTACTTC
>few|TRBD1|17|TRBJ1-5|TRBV7-9
CASSLAVGTGLNQPQHF
TGTGCCAGCAGCTTAGCTGTTGGGACAGGGCTGAATCAGCCCCAGCATTTT
>.|.|13|TRBJ2-1|TRBV5-1
CASSLGSQKEQFF
TGCGCCAGCAGCTTGGGTTCACAGAAGGAGCAGTTCTTC
>.|.|15|TRBJ1-1|TRBV6-2/TRBV6-3
CASSYSRQMNTEAFF
TGTGCCAGCAGTTACTCGCGCCAGATGAACACTGAAGCTTTCTTT
>.|.|16|TRBJ2-5|TRBV6-6
CASTRAGPRGQETQYF
TGTGCCAGCACTCGGGCGGGCCCCCGGGGGCAAGAGACCCAGTACTTC
>few|.|16|TRBJ2-1|TRBV7-9
CASSLALRGTYNEQFF
TGTGCCAGCAGCTTAGCTTTGCGGGGTACCTACAATGAGCAGTTCTTC
>once|TRBD1|13|TRBJ1-1|TRBV5-1
CTSSLGQAIEAFF
TGCACCAGCAGCTTGGGACAGGCTATTGAAGCTTTCTTT
>few|.|15|TRBJ1-2|TRBV7-9
CASSLESRTSYGYTF
TGTGCCAGCAGCTTAGAGAGTCGCACGTCTTATGGCTACACCTTC
>.|.|13|TRBJ2-5|TRBV7-2
CASSLLAGETQYF
TGTGCCAGCAGCTTACTAGCAGGGGAGACCCAGTACTTC
>few|TRBD2|14|TRBJ2-5|TRBV7-2
CASSATGGVETQYF
TGTGCCAGCAGCGCGACCGGGGGGGTCGAGACCCAGTACTTC
>.|.|14|TRBJ2-4|TRBV6-5
CASRGTGAKNIQYF
TGTGCCAGCAGAGGGACGGGAGCCAAAAACATTCAGTACTTC
>many|.|13|TRBJ1-1|TRBV6-2/TRBV6-3
CASTAHVNTEAFF
TGTGCCAGCACCGCCCATGTGAACACTGAAGCTTTCTTT
>.|.|12|TRBJ1-2|TRBV25-1
CASSERVFGYTF
TGTGCCAGCAGTGAAAGGGTATTTGGCTACACCTTC
>.|TRBD1|15|TRBJ1-1|TRBV14
CASSHRGAGNSEAFF
TGTGCCAGCAGCCACAGGGGGGCTGGAAACAGTGAAGCTTTCTTT
>.|.|14|TRBJ1-4|TRBV25-1
CASSEPKANEKLFF
TGTGCCAGCAGTGAACCCAAGGCTAATGAAAAACTGTTTTTT
>few|TRBD1|15|TRBJ1-4|TRBV7-3
CASSSRQGDNEKLFF
TGTGCCAGCAGCTCCAGACAGGGTGATAATGAAAAACTGTTTTTT
>.|.|15|TRBJ1-5|TRBV28
CASSSRGVGNQPQHF
TGTGCCAGCAGTTCACGTGGGGTTGGCAATCAGCCCCAGCATTTT
>.|.|13|TRBJ1-2|TRBV6-5
CASSYGAGDGYTF
TGTGCCAGCAGTTACGGGGCCGGGGATGGCTACACCTTC
>many|TRBD2|15|TRBJ2-1|TRBV20-1
CSASLLAGGTNEQFF
TGCAGTGCTAGCCTTCTAGCGGGGGGCACCAATGAGCAGTTCTTC
>many|TRBD1|14|TRBJ1-2|TRBV6-2/TRBV6-3
CASSSTGTNYGYTF
TGTGCCAGCAGCTCGACAGGGACTAACTATGGCTACACCTTC
>.|.|10|TRBJ1-1|TRBV2
CASSENEAFF
TGTGCCAGCAGTGAAAATGAAGCTTTCTTT
>many|TRBD1|14|TRBJ1-4|TRBV10-1
CASSEDREFEKLFF
TGCGCCAGCAGCGAGGACAGGGAATTTGAAAAACTGTTTTTT
>few|.|15|TRBJ1-2|TRBV4-3
CASSQDRGVRYGYTF
TGCGCCAGCAGCCAAGATAGGGGGGTTAGATATGGCTACACCTTC
>.|TRBD1|17|TRBJ2-1|TRBV11-2
CASSSRGATGAYNEQFF
TGTGCCAGCAGCTCCCGAGGGGCGACAGGGGCCTACAATGAGCAGTTCTTC